This T cell receptor beta chain was profiled in a study of blood T cells in healthy people across ages. For this clonotype: The antigen remains undetermined.

A second PCR of 7 to 11 cycles used a sample-barcoded 5' primer and a J-beta primer mix. MiXCR, applied by TCRdb to the 5' RACE reads, yields one record per CDR3 protein. The sample yields just under 750,000 distinct CDR3 sequences, approximately 21% seen once. Trimming removed 4 bases from V and 3 bases from J; junction bases left unmatched: 4. Per germline, CDR1 SGHAT and CDR2 FQNNGV. This CDR3 comprises 14 residues. Study-wide results and caveats: There was a strong correlation between TCR beta diversity and naive T cell percentage.

Sequences were obtained from blood. This TCR came from a man aged 70 or older in good health. V and J are TRBV11-2 and TRBJ2-3; 7 bases agree with TRBD1. In nucleotides, the CDR3 is TGTGCCAGCAGCTGGGGCAGGGGGACAGATACGCAGTATTTT. It codes for CASSWGRGTDTQYF.